Listed here is a single T cell receptor beta chain. A few counts support this clone. The antigen it recognizes is unknown. The read terminates 3 residues ahead of where the CDR3 ends, so the germline J gene completes it. Taken from the germline V gene, the CDR1 and CDR2 loops are SGHTA and FQGNSA. Deletion took 1 base off V and 4 bases off J, with a span of 8 bases between the germline ends. The CDR3 goes from the cysteine to the phenylalanine over 13 residues. The DNA covers only part of the CDR3, 30 bases in frame from base 1. Standard criteria were used to diagnose CVID, namely serum IgG, IgA and/or IgM reduced below the normal range together with specific antibody deficiency. The CVID group comprised about 46 subjects, 15 or so female and about 29 male, aged about 9 to 70 years with a mean age of roughly 38. Predominantly Caucasian heritage was noted among both the CVID patients and the healthy controls. At the time of study participation, every CVID subject had been on replacement immunoglobulin therapy for at least one year. At blood collection, none of the CVID subjects was ill or on immunomodulatory or immunosuppressive medication. Heparinized peripheral whole blood samples of about 5 to 8 ml were obtained from each donor. TCRbeta CDR3 repertoires were sequenced from genomic DNA of adults with common variable immune deficiency (CVID) and healthy adult controls. To isolate peripheral blood mononuclear cells, diluted blood was subjected to density centrifugation over Hypaque 1077 or Ficoll-Paque. Genomic DNA was obtained from unsorted mononuclear cells through either Qiagen column purification or a centrifugation-based method.

This specimen belongs to a study of T cell clonality in common variable immunodeficiency (dated by TCRdb to the mid-2010s). For sequencing, equivalent amounts of genomic DNA were input from CVID and control samples. For every sample, a 60 bp segment covering the rearranged TCRbeta CDR3 region was amplified and then sequenced. The immunoSEQ assay, a bias-corrected multiplex PCR combined with high-throughput sequencing, was used to amplify TCRbeta. In the original analysis: Each unique nucleotide sequence was treated as a clone and annotated with V, D and J genes, copy number and frequency. Sequences were labeled productive if in frame, and non-productive if out of frame or containing stop codons. As previously described, clonality was calculated on the basis of Shannon's entropy. The predicted amino acid sequences of productive clones were used to derive mean CDR3 Kyte-Doolittle hydropathy. The R hclust function was used to hierarchically cluster scaled V gene usage with Manhattan distance and complete linkage. Sharing of clones by CDR3 amino acid sequence was evaluated by resampling 12 repertoires per group over 100 rounds. The repertoires were screened for around 70 published EBV-specific TCRbeta sequences and some 230 published CMV-specific TCRbeta sequences. A couple of CVID samples yielding fewer than 10,000 sequences were excluded from analysis, leaving approximately 46 CVID repertoires. As stored in TCRdb, this immuneACCESS dataset retains in-frame rearrangements with V and J assigned. A fraction of the clones does not appear; measured against another copy, unresolved V genes explain less than half of the discrepancy, and the remainder lacks a known reason. The DNA gave D and trimming, while V, J and clone size come from that table. This sample is represented by about 35,000 clones, with no singletons among them. The ten most abundant clones make up around 27% of the sample.

What the study reported, not specific to this receptor: CVID TCRbeta sequences were reported to have fewer deletions and N-nucleotide insertions and to lack highly modified clones with 13 or more V deletions. Correlations of repertoire features with clinical complications were constrained by heterogeneity among patients within the CVID cohort. CVID subjects shared fewer TCRbeta clones with each other than healthy controls did (p < 0.0001). TCRbeta clonality was higher in CVID subjects than in healthy controls (t-test p = 0.018), and the increase was most characteristic of about a third of subjects. According to the authors, figuring out what caused the increased clonality in CVID would require sequencing the repertoires of T cell subpopulations. Despite equal DNA input, controls averaged roughly 80,000 unique sequences per sample versus around 30,000 in CVID samples.

Sequenced material: peripheral blood mononuclear cells. The chain was built from TRBV7-2 and TRBJ2-7; TRBD2 is possibly the D segment (5 matching bases). The sequence was collected from a human donor with common variable immunodeficiency. The CDR3 loop reads CASSLDRGYEQYF. The sequenced CDR3 bases are TGTGCCAGCAGCTTAGACCGCGGGTACGAG.